This T cell receptor beta chain was sequenced for a study of metastatic and nonmetastatic thyroid tumors. Overall study results and limits: TCR beta diversity was reportedly significantly higher in malignant thyroid tumors than benign nodules, in blood and tumor.

This clone has a count of ten or more. Its antigen is currently unknown. Among the patients, none had received any treatment before thyroid surgery. Original processing methods: CDR3 differences across clinicopathological groups were used to build a distant-metastasis classifier for papillary thyroid cancer. TCRdb reanalyzed the PCR reads with MiXCR. The V and J calls and clone size are TCRdb's, not the authors'. The profile shows about 92,000 clones, just under 15% of them singletons. Trimming cost V 6 bases and J 4 bases; bases outside gene matches: 6. CDR1 is MNHNS and CDR2 is SASEGT in the germline V gene. This CDR3 contains 15 residues.

Sample: blood. The receptor was derived from a female donor with papillary thyroid cancer or a benign thyroid nodule (not recorded which). Some clones in this sample may be carry-over from other donors' samples. The chain uses TRBV6-1 and TRBJ1-5, with 10 nucleotides matching TRBD1. The CDR3 region has the DNA TGTGCCAGCAGGGGGACAGGGGCCCCAAATCAGCCCCAGCATTTT. Translating it yields CASRGTGAPNQPQHF.